The 30 T cell receptor beta chains below all came from one sample that was sequenced in a study of T cell repertoires in aging, cancer and after chemotherapy. The template was genomic DNA from peripheral blood, not RNA. Rearranged V-D-J TRB sequences were amplified with a mixed TRB-A/B primer pool. MiXCR, run by TCRdb on the multiplex PCR reads, gives a single entry per CDR3 protein. The sample contains more than 15,000 distinct CDR3 sequences, about 50% of which appear only once. The specimen was blood. Receptor source: a human donor in good health.

This clonotype showed up just once. This chain connects TRBV5-5 to TRBJ2-7; D is perhaps TRBD2 (5 bases). The CDR3 is 13 residues long. The V gene's germline CDR1 is SGHKS and CDR2 YYEKEE (reference sequence). V was clipped by 3 bases and J by 1 base, with 8 bases between them. CDR3: CASSSRGSYEQYF. The CDR3 DNA reads as TGTGCCAGCAGCTCCCGGGGATCCTACGAGCAGTACTTC.

This sequence joins TRBV19 and TRBJ2-7; D remains ambiguous. Between the trimmed V and J ends, which lost 9 bases and 7 bases, there was a span of 22 bases. CDR3 length equals 14 residues. The germline gives CDR1 LNHDA, CDR2 SQIVND (reference sequence). The CDR3 spells CASRYSSSYNEQYF. CDR3 bases: TGTGCCAGCCGGTACTCGAGCTCCTACAATGAGCAGTACTTC.

This clonotype is medium-sized (0.01 to 0.1%) in the sample. This rearrangement joins TRBV29-1 to TRBJ2-1; the D is unclear. V dropped 4 bases and J dropped 0 bases, with 7 bases sitting between them. Per the germline V gene, CDR1 is SQVTM and CDR2 is ANQGSEA. The CDR3 spans 13 residues. This CDR3 reads CSVGRISYNEQFF. The CDR3 coding sequence is TGCAGCGTTGGACGTATCTCCTACAATGAGCAGTTCTTC.

The chain has TRBV6-2 or TRBV6-3 and TRBJ2-1; TRBD2 agrees at 11 bases. V shed 7 bases, J shed 2 bases, and the junction held 4 bases outside the gene matches. In germline, CDR1 is MNHEY, CDR2 SVGEGT. The CDR3 length is 15 residues. CDR3 loop: CASKKGLAAYNEQFF. CDR3 in DNA: TGTGCCAGCAAGAAGGGACTAGCGGCCTACAATGAGCAGTTCTTC.

For the CDR3, the DNA is TGTGCCAGTGGTGGGACAGGGGGGAAACCTTTCTTT. Translating gives CASGGTGGKPFF. V usage is TRBV19 and J usage is TRBJ1-1; 11 bases match TRBD1. Germline V gives CDR1 LNHDA, CDR2 SQIVND (reference sequence). There are 12 residues in the CDR3. Trimming cost V 8 bases and J 12 bases; bases outside gene matches: 8.

This clonotype occurred a few times. The chain is built from TRBV6-1 and TRBJ2-5, with a possible D match to TRBD2 (5 bases). Trimming removed 2 bases from V and 6 bases from J, with 13 bases in between. Germline CDR1 is MNHNS and CDR2 is SASEGT. The CDR3 consists of 14 residues. The CDR3 here is CASSERGLIKTQYF. For the CDR3, the DNA is TGTGCCAGCAGTGAACGAGGGTTAATTAAGACCCAGTACTTC.

The CDR3 bases are TGTGCCTGGAGTGTAGGGAACACTGAAGCTTTCTTT. Its protein product is CAWSVGNTEAFF. V usage is TRBV30 and J usage is TRBJ1-1; D gene ambiguous. CDR3 length: 12 residues. V was trimmed by 0 bases and J by 1 base, leaving 3 bases between them. In germline, CDR1 is GTSNPN, CDR2 SVGIG (reference sequence).

The chain combines TRBV5-6 with TRBJ2-5, with D uncertain. Trimming took off 5 bases at V and 2 bases at J, with 16 bases between the two ends. The germline gives CDR1 SGHDT, CDR2 YYEEEE. CDR3 size: 15 residues. The CDR3 nucleotides read TGTGCCAGCAGTCCGAAGACCTTAGCTCAAGAGACCCAGTACTTC. Its protein is CASSPKTLAQETQYF.

The chain uses TRBV18 and TRBJ2-7; 10 nucleotides align to TRBD2. The CDR3 has 17 amino acids. CDR1 is KGHSH, CDR2 LQKENI, per germline. V shed 3 bases, J shed 5 bases, and the junction held 13 bases outside the gene matches. CDR3 bases: TGTGCCAGCTCACCGAAACAGGCTAGCGGGAGTGTCAACGAGCAGTACTTC. This translates into CASSPKQASGSVNEQYF.

The chain uses TRBV18 and TRBJ1-1; no firm D call. Germline V gives CDR1 KGHSH, CDR2 LQKENI. The CDR3 consists of 15 residues. V lost 1 base and J 3 bases, leaving 12 bases between the germline ends. The CDR3 DNA is TGTGCCAGCTCACCACATGACCGCTGGGACACTGAAGCTTTCTTT. Protein: CASSPHDRWDTEAFF.

This chain joins TRBV6-2 or TRBV6-3 and TRBJ1-2; no clear D. The V gene's germline CDR1 is MNHEY and CDR2 SVGEGT. V was pared by 2 bases and J by 2 bases, with 9 bases between. CDR3 length: 14 amino acids. DNA of the CDR3: TGTGCCAGCAGTTACGGTCCGGGGAACTATGGCTACACCTTC. Translating it yields CASSYGPGNYGYTF.

CDR3 amino acids: CASSRDRDYGYTF. The CDR3 DNA follows: TGTGCCAGCAGTAGAGACAGGGACTATGGCTACACCTTC. The V gene is TRBV12-3 or TRBV12-4, the J gene TRBJ1-2; 7 bases agree with TRBD1. J lost 3 bases, V lost 5 bases, and 3 bases had no gene match. The CDR3 has 13 amino acids.

The V gene is TRBV6-5, the J gene TRBJ2-7, with D possibly TRBD2 on 5 matching bases. CDR1 and CDR2 from the germline V gene are MNHEY and SVGAGI. Trimming removed 5 bases at V and 6 bases at J, with 26 bases between. This CDR3 comprises 17 residues. CDR3 nucleotides: TGTGCCAGCAGTCCTTCCCTTGCTAGGCGGGTTTGGGGCGAGCAGTACTTC. Encoded protein: CASSPSLARRVWGEQYF.

V usage is TRBV29-1 and J usage is TRBJ1-2; D is perhaps TRBD1 (6 bases). Per germline, CDR1 SQVTM and CDR2 ANQGSEA. Trimming stripped 7 bases from V and 8 bases from J, with 14 bases between. The CDR3 spans 11 residues. CDR3 DNA: TGCAGCGGGGTGGGGGCCGGGGGCTACACCTTC. Amino acid sequence: CSGVGAGGYTF. The full variable domain, rest sourced from reference TRBV29-1 and TRBJ1-2, is SAVISQKPSRDICQRGTSLTIQCQVDSQVTMMFWYRQQPGQSLTLIATANQGSEATYESGFVIDKFPISRPNLTFSTLTVSNMSPEDSSIYLCSGVGAGGYTFGSGTRLTVV.

The chain carries TRBV6-4 and TRBJ2-1; D remains unclear. Per the germline V gene, CDR1 is MRHNA and CDR2 is SNTAGT. Trimming shortened V by 4 bases and J by 9 bases, and 13 bases separated the two germline ends. The CDR3 spans 13 residues. CDR3 sequence (DNA): TGTGCCAGCAGTGTGGTCCAGGATACTGAGCAGTTCTTC. Its translation is CASSVVQDTEQFF.

The chain recombines TRBV27 with TRBJ2-7; a weak D match, TRBD2 (6 bases). Looked up from germline, CDR1 is MNHEY and CDR2 is SMNVEV (reference sequence). The CDR3 is 13 amino acids. V was clipped by 9 bases and J by 0 bases, with 12 bases between them. DNA for the CDR3: TGTGCCAGTACTAGCTTGAGCTCCTACGAGCAGTACTTC. It translates to CASTSLSSYEQYF.

This clonotype was picked up a small number of times. The rearrangement joins TRBV13 to TRBJ2-5, with D perhaps TRBD2 (8 bases). This CDR3 comprises 16 residues. The V and J ends lost 5 bases and 5 bases respectively, with 21 bases between them. Germline CDR1 and CDR2: PRHDT and FYEKMQ (reference sequence). The CDR3 region has the DNA TGTGCCAGCAGCCAGGGGGGGAGGGCTAGCGGGGAGACCCAGTACTTC. Its protein product is CASSQGGRASGETQYF.

V is TRBV11-1 and J is TRBJ2-1; maybe TRBD2 (7 bases). The V end was cut by 7 bases, the J end by 3 bases, with 19 bases between. The CDR3 spans 16 residues. In germline, CDR1 is SGHAT, CDR2 FQDESV (reference sequence). The CDR3 protein is CASKGGERGIYNEQFF. CDR3 sequence (DNA): TGTGCCAGCAAGGGGGGGGAGCGGGGCATCTACAATGAGCAGTTCTTC.

This sequence joins TRBV15 and TRBJ2-7; no clear D gene. Germline V gives CDR1 LNHNV, CDR2 YYDKDF (reference sequence). Trimming left V 1 base short and J 2 bases short, with 6 bases between. There are 13 residues in the CDR3. DNA for the CDR3: TGTGCCACCAGCAGAGGCGCAGCCTACGAGCAGTACTTC. It is translated as CATSRGAAYEQYF.

Concerning this clonotype itself: Its ends do not fully match the called genes, so a read error is possible. The chain links TRBV6-5 to TRBJ2-7, with D possibly being TRBD2 (5 bases). This CDR3 spans 14 amino acids. Germline CDR1 reads MNHEY; CDR2 reads SVGAGI. The CDR3 sequence: CASSYYGVSYDQYF. CDR3 coding DNA: TGTGCCAGCAGTTACTACGGGGTATCCTACGATCAGTACTTC.

For the CDR3, the DNA is TGTGCCAGCTCACCACTTTGGAGGGATGACGGGGAGCTGTTTTTT. Protein sequence: CASSPLWRDDGELFF. This rearrangement joins TRBV18 to TRBJ2-2, with a tentative D call TRBD2 (6 bases). CDR1 is KGHSH, CDR2 LQKENI, per germline. CDR3 length: 15 amino acids. The V end lost 1 base, the J end lost 7 bases, and 13 bases lay between the germline ends.

The genes are TRBV19 and TRBJ2-3; 9 bases are shared with TRBD1. Germline loops: CDR1 LNHDA, CDR2 SQIVND (reference sequence). The CDR3 has 15 residues. V lost 5 bases to trimming and J lost 5 bases; unmatched junction nucleotides: 8. For the CDR3, the DNA is TGTGCCAGTAGTTCGACAGGGGGGTGGGAAGATACGCAGTATTTT. This encodes CASSSTGGWEDTQYF.

V and J are TRBV11-1 and TRBJ2-1; D unresolved. V lost 1 base, J lost 7 bases, and 20 bases lay in between. The CDR3 loop spans 17 amino acids. The germline gives CDR1 SGHAT, CDR2 FQDESV (reference sequence). The CDR3: CASSLEGGQRPWNEQFF. CDR3 DNA sequence: TGTGCCAGCAGCTTAGAGGGTGGGCAGCGTCCTTGGAATGAGCAGTTCTTC.

CDR3 loop: CASSIGGPADEQYF. The CDR3, as DNA: TGTGCCAGTAGTATTGGAGGACCCGCGGACGAGCAGTACTTC. This sequence joins TRBV19 and TRBJ2-7; perhaps TRBD2 as D (5 bases). Germline V gene data show CDR1 as LNHDA and CDR2 as SQIVND (reference sequence). V was trimmed by 3 bases and J by 5 bases, leaving 14 bases between them. The CDR3 has 14 residues.

This chain connects TRBV6-5 to TRBJ2-3, with a weak D call TRBD1 (5 bases). Trimming shortened V by 5 bases and J by 4 bases, and 19 bases separated the two germline ends. Germline V gene data show CDR1 as MNHEY and CDR2 as SVGAGI. The CDR3 consists of 16 residues. The CDR3 region is CASSEQARPFSDTQYF. The CDR3 DNA is TGTGCCAGCAGTGAACAGGCTAGGCCCTTTTCAGATACGCAGTATTTT.

This clonotype was recorded a few times. The rearrangement uses TRBV18 and TRBJ2-7; tentatively, D is TRBD2 (7 bases). Germline V gene data show CDR1 as KGHSH and CDR2 as LQKENI. CDR3 size: 13 residues. V was shortened by 8 bases and J by 5 bases, with 16 bases between the two germline ends. The CDR3 sequence is CASSFPGGNEQYF. The CDR3 DNA sequence: TGTGCCAGCAGCTTCCCGGGGGGCAACGAGCAGTACTTC.

This clonotype was counted a few times. The V call is TRBV29-1, the J call TRBJ2-1; 8 bases map to TRBD2. V lost 0 bases, J lost 16 bases, and 11 bases stayed unmatched. There are 13 residues in the CDR3. From germline, CDR1 is SQVTM and CDR2 ANQGSEA. The CDR3 region is CSVEDLQGTRPFF. The CDR3 DNA follows: TGCAGCGTTGAAGATCTTCAAGGGACTAGGCCTTTCTTC.

The V and J genes are TRBV12-3 or TRBV12-4 and TRBJ1-1, with D unresolved. The CDR3 spans 13 residues. V lost 6 bases to trimming and J lost 4 bases, with 12 bases between them. CDR3 nucleotides: TGTGCCAGCAGCTCGCTCGGTGGCACTGAAGCTTTCTTT. The encoded protein is CASSSLGGTEAFF.

The sample holds a few counts of this clonotype. The V call is TRBV30, the J call TRBJ2-3, with D possibly matching TRBD2 (6 bases). CDR1 GTSNPN and CDR2 SVGIG come from the germline V gene (reference sequence). The CDR3 length is 14 residues. The ends were cut back, 4 bases at V and 6 bases at J, with 17 bases in the middle. CDR3 coding DNA: TGTGCCTGGACCAGACTAGGCCCTCGCGATACGCAGTATTTT. It encodes CAWTRLGPRDTQYF.

The V and J genes are TRBV29-1 and TRBJ1-1, with D perhaps matching TRBD1 (5 bases). Germline V gene data show CDR1 as SQVTM and CDR2 as ANQGSEA. The CDR3 runs to 10 residues. Trimming stripped 4 bases from V and 8 bases from J, with 8 bases between. The DNA of the CDR3 is TGCAGCGTTGTACAGGCAGAAGCTTTCTTT. Translation: CSVVQAEAFF.